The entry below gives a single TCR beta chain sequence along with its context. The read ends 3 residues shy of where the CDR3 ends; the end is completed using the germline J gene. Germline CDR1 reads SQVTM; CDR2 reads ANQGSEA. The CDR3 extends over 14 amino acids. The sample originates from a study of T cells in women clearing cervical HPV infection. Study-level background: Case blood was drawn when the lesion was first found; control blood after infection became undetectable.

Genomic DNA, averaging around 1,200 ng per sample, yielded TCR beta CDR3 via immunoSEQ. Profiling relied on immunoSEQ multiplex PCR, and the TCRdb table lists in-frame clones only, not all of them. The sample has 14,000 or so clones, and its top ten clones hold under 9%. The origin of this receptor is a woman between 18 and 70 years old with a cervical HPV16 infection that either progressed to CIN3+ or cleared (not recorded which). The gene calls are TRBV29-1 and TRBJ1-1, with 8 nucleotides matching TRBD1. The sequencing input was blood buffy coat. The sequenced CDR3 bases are TGCAGCGTTGAAGATGGGACAGGTGGGGGGGAA. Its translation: CSVEDGTGGGE. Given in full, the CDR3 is CSVEDGTGGGEAFF.